This T cell receptor beta chain was documented in a study of cytomegalovirus exposure and HLA in healthy donors. Across the whole study: Researchers found that approximately 80% of a few hundred genotyped donors fell within the Caucasian-associated ancestry cluster. Whole-study results and caveats: In a later analysis, parvovirus B19, influenza, CMV and Epstein-Barr virus appeared linked to several top co-occurrence clusters.

PCR used 60 Vbeta primers and 13 Jbeta primers. In the authors' methods: Tens of millions of unique TCR beta chains, some 10 million of them shared, were counted by a later analysis. The protocol was immunoSEQ multiplex PCR, while the TCRdb copy is restricted to in-frame clones and leaves out a portion. The V and J calls and the clone size are those of that table, but D and trimming were determined from the DNA. The table includes some 120,000 clones, approximately 72% detected once. Comment on this clone: Its antigen is not known.

The CDR3 spans 15 residues. The germline V gene encodes CDR1 GTSNPN and CDR2 SVGIG (reference sequence). V was clipped by 3 bases and J by 9 bases; unmatched bases: 9. The origin of this receptor is a woman between 45 and 60 years old in good health and CMV-seropositive. The chain couples TRBV30 to TRBJ2-1; 12 nucleotides agree with TRBD2. Sequenced: PBMCs. This chain's CDR3 is CAWSVGLAGGSEQFF. Here the CDR3 DNA reads TGTGCCTGGAGCGTTGGGCTAGCGGGAGGGAGTGAGCAGTTCTTC.